The 9 T cell receptor beta chains presented below share a single source sample, sequenced in a study of shared clonotypes between healthy human individuals. Produced via immunoSEQ multiplex PCR; TCRdb's table is partial and in-frame only. The sample includes 1.6 million or so clones, roughly 98.5% of them seen just once. Sequences were obtained from naive CD4+ T cells sorted from blood. Noted subset: CD45RA+ positively selected. All receptors come from a man aged 25 to 45 in good health.

The J gene is TRBJ2-2, the V gene TRBV29-1; 11 positions agree with TRBD2. Germline lookup yields CDR1 SQVTM and CDR2 ANQGSEA. The CDR3 has 15 amino acids. V shed 8 bases, J shed 6 bases, and the junction held 11 bases outside the gene matches. This CDR3 is CSLLAGGGGPGELFF. CDR3 sequence (DNA): TGCAGCCTGCTAGCGGGAGGCGGGGGGCCCGGGGAGCTGTTTTTT.

This chain joins TRBV29-1 and TRBJ2-2; 10 bases are shared with TRBD1. The germline V gene encodes CDR1 SQVTM and CDR2 ANQGSEA. Unmatched junction bases numbered 10, after V lost 4 bases and J lost 5 bases. This CDR3 is 16 amino acids long. CDR3 in amino acids: CSVGTRDRGDTGELFF. DNA for the CDR3: TGCAGCGTTGGGACCCGGGACAGGGGTGATACCGGGGAGCTGTTTTTT.

The rearrangement links TRBV7-9 to TRBJ1-3; D remains unclear. CDR3 size: 13 residues. Germline CDR1 reads SEHNR; CDR2 reads FQNEAQ (reference sequence). V was shortened by 10 bases and J by 0 bases, with 10 bases between the two germline ends. This chain's CDR3 is CANEGPSGNTIYF. Written as DNA, the CDR3 is TGTGCCAACGAAGGGCCCTCTGGAAACACCATATATTTT.

J is TRBJ1-1 and V is TRBV7-9; D is uncertain. Germline CDR1 SEHNR, CDR2 FQNEAQ (reference sequence). The CDR3 extends over 14 amino acids. V lost 0 bases, J lost 9 bases, and 14 bases lay in between. CDR3 residues: CASSLASIRLKAFF. CDR3 nucleotide sequence: TGTGCCAGCAGCTTAGCTTCTATAAGGCTTAAAGCTTTCTTT.

This chain connects TRBV7-8 to TRBJ2-1; a possible D gene is TRBD1 (5 bases). The CDR3 runs 14 residues. CDR1 and CDR2 (germline): SGHVS, FQNEAQ. The germline V and J ends were trimmed by 1 base and 4 bases, with 8 bases remaining between them. CDR3 sequence (DNA): TGTGCCAGCAGCTTAGAAAGGGGATACAATGAGCAGTTCTTC. Translation: CASSLERGYNEQFF. Complete variable domain (other parts from reference TRBV7-8 and TRBJ2-1): GAGVSQSPRYKVAKRGQDVALRCDPISGHVSLFWYQQALGQGPEFLTYFQNEAQLDKSGLPSDRFFAERPEGSVSTLKIQRTQQEDSAVYLCASSLERGYNEQFFGPGTRLTVL.

The chain is built from TRBV7-8 and TRBJ1-4; 7 nucleotides line up with TRBD1. CDR3 length: 14 amino acids. V dropped 6 bases and J dropped 6; count of bases not matched to a gene: 7. Germline values: CDR1 SGHVS, CDR2 FQNEAQ. The CDR3 loop is CASRADRVDEKLFF. CDR3 nucleotide sequence: TGTGCCAGCAGAGCCGACAGGGTTGATGAAAAACTGTTTTTT.

The CDR3 reads CASSLEAGGAYEQYF. The CDR3 DNA is TGTGCCAGCAGCTTGGAGGCAGGGGGTGCTTACGAGCAGTACTTC. This sequence joins TRBV5-5 and TRBJ2-7, with TRBD1 matching 7 bases. From germline, CDR1 is SGHKS and CDR2 YYEKEE (reference sequence). With 0 bases clipped from V and 4 bases from J, the junction kept 7 bases outside the gene matches. The CDR3 has 15 amino acids.

Notes on this clone: Other DNA variants within this sample encode the same CDR3. The chain links TRBV28 to TRBJ2-7; D call uncertain. V was clipped by 4 bases and J by 0 bases, with 10 bases between them. In germline, CDR1 is MDHEN, CDR2 SYDVKM. The CDR3 totals 14 residues. CDR3 coding DNA: TGTGCCAGCAGTTCCCCCGGGTTCTCCTACGAGCAGTACTTC. This translates into CASSSPGFSYEQYF.

This clone was seen just once. In the same sample, other DNA sequences code for this CDR3. The gene calls are TRBV11-2 and TRBJ1-2; D unclear. The V end was cut by 1 base, the J end by 0 bases, with 0 bases between. This CDR3 comprises 12 residues. Looked up from germline, CDR1 is SGHAT and CDR2 is FQNNGV. The CDR3 here is CASSLANYGYTF. The CDR3 nucleotides read TGTGCCAGCAGCTTAGCTAACTATGGCTACACCTTC.